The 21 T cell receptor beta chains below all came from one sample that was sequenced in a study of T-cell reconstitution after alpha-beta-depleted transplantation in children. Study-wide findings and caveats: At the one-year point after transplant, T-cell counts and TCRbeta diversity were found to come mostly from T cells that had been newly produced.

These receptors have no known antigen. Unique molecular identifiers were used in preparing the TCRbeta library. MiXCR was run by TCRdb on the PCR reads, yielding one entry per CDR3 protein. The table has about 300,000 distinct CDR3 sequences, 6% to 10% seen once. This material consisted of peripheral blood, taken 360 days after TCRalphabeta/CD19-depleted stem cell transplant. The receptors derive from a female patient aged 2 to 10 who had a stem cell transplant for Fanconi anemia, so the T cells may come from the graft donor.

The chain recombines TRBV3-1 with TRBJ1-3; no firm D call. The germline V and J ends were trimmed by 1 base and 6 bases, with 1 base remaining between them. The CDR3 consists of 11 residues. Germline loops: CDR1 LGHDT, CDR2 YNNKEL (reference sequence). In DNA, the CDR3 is TGTGCCAGCAGCCAAGCAAACACCATATATTTT. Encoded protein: CASSQANTIYF.

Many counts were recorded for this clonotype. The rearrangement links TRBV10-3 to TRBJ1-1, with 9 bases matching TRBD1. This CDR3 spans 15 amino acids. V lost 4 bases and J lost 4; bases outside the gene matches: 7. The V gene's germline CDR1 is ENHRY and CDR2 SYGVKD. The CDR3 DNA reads TGTGCCATCAGTGGTGGGGACAGGGAAGTCACTGAAGCTTTCTTT. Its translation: CAISGGDREVTEAFF.

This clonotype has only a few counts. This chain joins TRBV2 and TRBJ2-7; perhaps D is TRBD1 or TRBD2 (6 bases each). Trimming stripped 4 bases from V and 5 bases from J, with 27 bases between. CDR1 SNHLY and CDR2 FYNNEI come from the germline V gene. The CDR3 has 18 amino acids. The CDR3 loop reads CASSGPRGRSADIHEQYF. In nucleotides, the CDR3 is TGTGCCAGCAGTGGCCCCCGGGGGCGCAGCGCGGATATCCACGAGCAGTACTTC.

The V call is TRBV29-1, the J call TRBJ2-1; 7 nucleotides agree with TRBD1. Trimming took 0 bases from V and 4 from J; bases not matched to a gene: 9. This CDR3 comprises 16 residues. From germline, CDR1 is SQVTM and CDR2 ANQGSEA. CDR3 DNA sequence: TGCAGCGTTGAAGATCCGACAGGGTCCGTATACAATGAGCAGTTCTTC. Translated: CSVEDPTGSVYNEQFF.

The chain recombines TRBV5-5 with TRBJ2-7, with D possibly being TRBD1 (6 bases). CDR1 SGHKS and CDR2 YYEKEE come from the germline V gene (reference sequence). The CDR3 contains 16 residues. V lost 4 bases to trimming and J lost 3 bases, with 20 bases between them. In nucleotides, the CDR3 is TGTGCCAGCAGCGCCCACCCCCAGGGGATTCTCTACGAGCAGTACGTC. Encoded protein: CASSAHPQGILYEQYV.

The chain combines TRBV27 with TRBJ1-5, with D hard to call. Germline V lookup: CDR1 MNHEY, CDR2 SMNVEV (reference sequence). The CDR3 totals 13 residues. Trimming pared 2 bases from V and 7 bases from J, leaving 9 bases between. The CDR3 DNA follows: TGTGCCAGCAGTTTAAAGGAGGGACAGCCCCAGCATTTT. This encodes CASSLKEGQPQHF.

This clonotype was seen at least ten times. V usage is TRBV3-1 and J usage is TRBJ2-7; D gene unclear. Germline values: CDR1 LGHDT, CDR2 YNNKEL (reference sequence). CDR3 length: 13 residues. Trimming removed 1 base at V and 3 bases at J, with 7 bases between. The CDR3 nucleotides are TGTGCCAGCAGCCAAGGCCCCCACTACGAGCAGTACTTC. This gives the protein CASSQGPHYEQYF.

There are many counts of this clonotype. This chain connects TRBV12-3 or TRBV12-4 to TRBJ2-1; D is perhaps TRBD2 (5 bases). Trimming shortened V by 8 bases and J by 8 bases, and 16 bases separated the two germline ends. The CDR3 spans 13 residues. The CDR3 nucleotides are TGTGCCAGCTCCTTGAGGGAAATGGATGAGCAGTTCTTC. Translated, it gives CASSLREMDEQFF.

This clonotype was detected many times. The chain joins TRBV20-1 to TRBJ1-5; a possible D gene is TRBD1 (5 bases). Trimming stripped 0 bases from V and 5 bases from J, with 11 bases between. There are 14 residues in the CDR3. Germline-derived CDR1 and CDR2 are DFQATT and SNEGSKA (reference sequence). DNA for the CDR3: TGCAGTGCTAGAGACGCAGGGATCCATCAGCCCCAGCATTTT. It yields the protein CSARDAGIHQPQHF.

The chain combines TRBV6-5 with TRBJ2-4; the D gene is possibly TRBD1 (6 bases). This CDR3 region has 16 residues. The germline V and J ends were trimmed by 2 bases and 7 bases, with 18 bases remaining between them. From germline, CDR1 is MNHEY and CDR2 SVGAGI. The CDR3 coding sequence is TGTGCCAGCAGTTACGGGTGGGGGCAAGTTGGGAACATTCAGTACTTC. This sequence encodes CASSYGWGQVGNIQYF.

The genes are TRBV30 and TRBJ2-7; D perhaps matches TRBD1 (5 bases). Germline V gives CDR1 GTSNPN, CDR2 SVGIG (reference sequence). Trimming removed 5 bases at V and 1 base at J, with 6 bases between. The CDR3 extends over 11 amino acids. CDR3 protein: CAWDRSYEQYF. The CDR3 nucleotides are TGTGCCTGGGACAGATCCTACGAGCAGTACTTC.

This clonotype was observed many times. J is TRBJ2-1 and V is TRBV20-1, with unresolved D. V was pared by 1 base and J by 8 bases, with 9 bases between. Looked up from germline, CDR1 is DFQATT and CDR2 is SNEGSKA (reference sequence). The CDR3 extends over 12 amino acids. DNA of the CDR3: TGCAGTGCTAGAGCTGAAGGCGATGAGCAGTTCTTC. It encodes CSARAEGDEQFF.

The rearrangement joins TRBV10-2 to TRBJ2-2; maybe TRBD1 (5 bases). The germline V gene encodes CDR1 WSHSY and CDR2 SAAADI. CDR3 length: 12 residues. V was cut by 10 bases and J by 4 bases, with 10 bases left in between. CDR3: CATAGRTGELFF. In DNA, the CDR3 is TGCGCCACCGCAGGGCGCACCGGGGAGCTGTTTTTT.

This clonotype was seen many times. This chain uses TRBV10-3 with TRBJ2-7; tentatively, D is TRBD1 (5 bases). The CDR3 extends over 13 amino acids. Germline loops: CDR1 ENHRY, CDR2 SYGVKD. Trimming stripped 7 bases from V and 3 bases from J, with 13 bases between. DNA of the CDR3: TGTGCCATCACCGGACACCCCAACTACGAGCAGTACTTC. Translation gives CAITGHPNYEQYF.

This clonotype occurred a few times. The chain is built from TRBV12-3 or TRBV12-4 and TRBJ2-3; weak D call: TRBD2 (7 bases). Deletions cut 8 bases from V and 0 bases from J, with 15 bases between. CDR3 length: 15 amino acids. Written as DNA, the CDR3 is TGTGCCAGCGGGGGGGCGGGGGCTAGCACAGATACGCAGTATTTT. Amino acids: CASGGAGASTDTQYF.

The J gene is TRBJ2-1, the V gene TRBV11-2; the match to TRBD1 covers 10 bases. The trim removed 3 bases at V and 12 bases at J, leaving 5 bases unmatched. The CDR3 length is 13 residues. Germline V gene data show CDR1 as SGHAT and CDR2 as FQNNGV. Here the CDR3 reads CASSFDRGLGQFF. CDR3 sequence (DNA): TGTGCCAGCAGCTTTGACAGGGGGCTCGGGCAGTTCTTC.

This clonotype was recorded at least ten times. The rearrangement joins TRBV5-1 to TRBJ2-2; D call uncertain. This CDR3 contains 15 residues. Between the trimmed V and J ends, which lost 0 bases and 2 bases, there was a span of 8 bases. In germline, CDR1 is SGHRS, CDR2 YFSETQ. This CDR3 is CASSLEGSNTGELFF. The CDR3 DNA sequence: TGCGCCAGCAGCTTGGAAGGATCTAACACCGGGGAGCTGTTTTTT.

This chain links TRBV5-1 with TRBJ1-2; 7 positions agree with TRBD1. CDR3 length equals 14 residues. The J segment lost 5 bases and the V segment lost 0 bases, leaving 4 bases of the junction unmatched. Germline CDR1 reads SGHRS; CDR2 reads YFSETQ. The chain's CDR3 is CASSLVSGGYGYTF. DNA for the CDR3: TGCGCCAGCAGCTTGGTGTCAGGGGGTTATGGCTACACCTTC.

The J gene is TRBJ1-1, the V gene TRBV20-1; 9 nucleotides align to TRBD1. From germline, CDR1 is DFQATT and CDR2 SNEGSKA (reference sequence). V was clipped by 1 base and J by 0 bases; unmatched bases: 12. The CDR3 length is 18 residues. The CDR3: CSARGAGGTGSMNTEAFF. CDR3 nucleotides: TGCAGTGCTAGAGGCGCGGGGGGGACAGGGTCCATGAACACTGAAGCTTTCTTT.

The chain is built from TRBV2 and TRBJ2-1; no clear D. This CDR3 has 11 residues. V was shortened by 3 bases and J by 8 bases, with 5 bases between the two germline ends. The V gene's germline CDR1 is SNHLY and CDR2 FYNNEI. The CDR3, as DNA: TGTGCCAGCAGTGATACCCATGAGCAGTTCTTC. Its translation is CASSDTHEQFF.

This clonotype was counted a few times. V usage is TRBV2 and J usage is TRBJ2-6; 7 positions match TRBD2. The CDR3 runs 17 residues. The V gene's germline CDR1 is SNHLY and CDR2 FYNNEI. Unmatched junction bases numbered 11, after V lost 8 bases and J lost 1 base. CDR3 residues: CASQRGGAPSGANVLTF. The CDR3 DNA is TGTGCCAGCCAAAGGGGAGGGGCACCTTCTGGGGCCAACGTCCTGACTTTC.